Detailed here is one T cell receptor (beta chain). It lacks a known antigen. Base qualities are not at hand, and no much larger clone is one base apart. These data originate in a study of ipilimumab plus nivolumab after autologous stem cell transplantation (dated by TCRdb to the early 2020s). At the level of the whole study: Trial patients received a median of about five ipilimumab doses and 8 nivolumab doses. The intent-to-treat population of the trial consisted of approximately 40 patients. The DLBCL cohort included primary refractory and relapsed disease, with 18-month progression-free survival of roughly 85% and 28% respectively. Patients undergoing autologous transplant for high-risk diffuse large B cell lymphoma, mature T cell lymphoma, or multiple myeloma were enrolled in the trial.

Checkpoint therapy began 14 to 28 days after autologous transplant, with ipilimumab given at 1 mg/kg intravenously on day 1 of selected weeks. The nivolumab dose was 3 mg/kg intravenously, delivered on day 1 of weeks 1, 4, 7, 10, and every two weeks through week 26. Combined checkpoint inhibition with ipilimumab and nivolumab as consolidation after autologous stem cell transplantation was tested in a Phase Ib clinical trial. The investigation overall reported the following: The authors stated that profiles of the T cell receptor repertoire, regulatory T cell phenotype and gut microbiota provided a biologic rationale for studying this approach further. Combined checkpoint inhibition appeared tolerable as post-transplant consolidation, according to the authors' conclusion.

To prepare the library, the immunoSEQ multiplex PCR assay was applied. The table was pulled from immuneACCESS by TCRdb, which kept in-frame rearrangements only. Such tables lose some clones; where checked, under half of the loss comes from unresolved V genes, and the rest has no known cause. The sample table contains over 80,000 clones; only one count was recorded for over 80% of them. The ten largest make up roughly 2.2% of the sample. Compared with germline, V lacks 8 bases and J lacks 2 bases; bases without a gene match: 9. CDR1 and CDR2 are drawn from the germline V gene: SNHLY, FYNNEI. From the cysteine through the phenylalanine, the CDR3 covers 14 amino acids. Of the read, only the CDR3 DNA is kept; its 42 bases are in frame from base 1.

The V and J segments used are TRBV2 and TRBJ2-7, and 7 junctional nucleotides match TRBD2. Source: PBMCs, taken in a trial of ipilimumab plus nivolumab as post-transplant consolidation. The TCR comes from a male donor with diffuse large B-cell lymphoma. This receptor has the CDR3 CASGRGGLTYEQYF. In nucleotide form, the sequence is TGTGCCAGCGGGCGGGGAGGGTTAACCTACGAGCAGTACTTC.